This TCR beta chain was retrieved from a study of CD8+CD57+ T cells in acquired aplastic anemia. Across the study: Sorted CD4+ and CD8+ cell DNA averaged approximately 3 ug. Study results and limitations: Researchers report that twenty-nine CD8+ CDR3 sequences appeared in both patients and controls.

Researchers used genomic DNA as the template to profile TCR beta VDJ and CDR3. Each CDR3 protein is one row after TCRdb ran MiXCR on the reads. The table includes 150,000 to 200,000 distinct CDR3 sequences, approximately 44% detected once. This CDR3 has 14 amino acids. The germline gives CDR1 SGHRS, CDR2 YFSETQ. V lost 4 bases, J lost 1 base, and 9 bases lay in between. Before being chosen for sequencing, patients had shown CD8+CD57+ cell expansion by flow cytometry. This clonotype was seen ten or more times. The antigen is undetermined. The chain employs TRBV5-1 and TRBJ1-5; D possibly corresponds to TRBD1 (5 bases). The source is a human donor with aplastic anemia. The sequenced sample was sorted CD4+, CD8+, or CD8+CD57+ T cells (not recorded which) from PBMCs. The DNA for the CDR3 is TGCGCCAGCAGCCTAGGGGAGAGCAATCAGCCCCAGCATTTT. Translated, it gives CASSLGESNQPQHF.